This T cell receptor (beta chain) was sequenced for a study of T cells in localized non-small cell lung cancer. Profiled with immunoSEQ multiplex PCR; TCRdb holds only in-frame clones, not every one. This table has approximately 150,000 clones, more than 80% appearing once. The CDR3 is 11 amino acids. Trimming shortened V by 4 bases and J by 4 bases, and 5 bases separated the two germline ends. Germline values: CDR1 MNHEY, CDR2 SVGAGI. Study-level points and caveats: Median around 56 top-100 tumor clones were shared with paired adjacent lung. Adjacent uninvolved lung tissue had the highest T cell clonality, exceeding tumor.

As for this clone: Its antigen remains unknown.

The clonotype originates from a female donor older than 55 with stage I lung adenocarcinoma. Sequenced here: peripheral blood, sampled before any cancer treatment. The rearrangement links TRBV6-5 to TRBJ2-7; D unclear. The CDR3 loop reads CASSSRYEQYF. CDR3 DNA: TGTGCCAGCAGTTCCAGGTACGAGCAGTACTTC.